This TCR beta chain was recovered during a study of control samples from healthy donors and cancer patients. Germline assignment: CDR1 LGHDT and CDR2 YNNKEL (reference sequence). The CDR3 is made up of 11 amino acids. Trimming took 6 bases from V and 2 from J, leaving 4 bases between them. Libraries were prepared by immunoSEQ multiplex PCR; TCRdb keeps only in-frame clonotypes and omits some of them. This table has some 79,000 clones, more than 85% appearing once. This receptor was taken from a woman aged 50 to 65 in good health. The chain links TRBV3-1 (or the pseudogene TRBV3-2) to TRBJ1-1, with D unresolved. The sequenced sample consisted of blood. The CDR3 protein is CASRGNTEAFF. The CDR3 region has the DNA TGTGCCAGCAGGGGTAACACTGAAGCTTTCTTT.